This T cell receptor beta chain appears in the sequencing data of a study of T cell responses to AZD1222 COVID-19 vaccine (dated by TCRdb to the early 2020s). Study-wide context: TCR sequencing covered roughly 230 trial participants: approximately 200 given two doses of AZD1222 and around 26 given two doses of MenACWY control vaccine. Trial participants were enrolled by age into 18-55, 56-69 and 70-plus year subgroups, with roughly 160, 29 and 62 TCR-sequenced participants respectively.

Interpreted using the paper, the time point label stands for: about 28 days (+/-7) after the second vaccine dose. AZD1222 recipients given second doses at about 4 weeks or at about 12 weeks were pooled, since spike-specific TCR depth and breadth were not found to differ between the two schedules. The vaccinee samples were drawn from two UK trials, COV001 and COV002, one of which was a single-blind randomized controlled phase 2/3 trial testing AZD1222 (ChAdOx1 nCoV-19) in healthy adults. Trial participant PBMC samples were collected at day 0 and day 28 after the second dose for TCRbeta chain sequencing. On this clone itself: It has no known antigen specificity. Nothing much larger sits one base from this clone, and base qualities are not available.

The CDR3 regions of human TCRbeta chains were analyzed by immunosequencing. Regarding the original processing steps: Repertoire TCRs were checked for matches against a reference library of SARS-CoV-2-specific TCRs that had been generated using the MIRA antigen-specificity platform. Breadth was defined as the fraction of unique TCRs that were SARS-CoV-2-associated, and depth was defined as the fraction of total T cells that were SARS-CoV-2-associated. Using the MIRA data, each spike-specific TCR was assigned both to the spike region to which the TCR was reactive and to a CD4 or CD8 class. Log10-transformed breadth and depth values were compared by one-way ANOVA with Sidak's multiple comparisons tests. TCRdb re-hosts the immuneACCESS table, in-frame sequences only. Its copies lack some clones; in the studies checked, an unresolved V gene accounts for under half of them, and the cause for the rest is not known. The DNA was the basis for D and trimming; V, J and clone size are from that table. The sample table records around 130,000 clones; 89% of these occur just once. Of the sample, around a tenth falls within the top ten clones.

Spanning cysteine to phenylalanine, the CDR3 consists of 12 amino acids. Solely the CDR3 DNA is kept, with 36 bases framed from the first base. The germline V gene supplies CDR1 MNHEY and CDR2 SVGEGT. V was cut back by 0 bases and J by 8 bases, leaving a gap of 5 bases between them. On the study overall, not on this receptor specifically: The vaccine-associated CD4 TCRs covered the entire spike protein, and the dominant responses fell in regions 160-218 and 743-854. Participants were mostly white British, with more females than males. The authors suggested clonal diversity may have been underestimated. In the small 56-69-year group, the increase in depth fell short of significance, most likely because of low power. Conclusions about previously exposed vaccinees are limited because only a handful of AZD1222 recipients were SARS-CoV-2 seropositive at baseline. No day 14 peak-response samples were available, so repertoires were characterized only after the peak T cell response. Nearly half of unique spike-specific TCRs reportedly recognized epitopes outside regions mutated in the B.1.351 and B.1.1.7 variants. After two AZD1222 doses, spike-specific TCR breadth and depth were significantly higher than at day 0 and than in MenACWY recipients.

The sequence derives from an adult who received the AZD1222 COVID-19 vaccine. Sequences were derived from peripheral blood, sampled 28 days after the second AZD1222 dose. This chain is built from TRBV6-2 or TRBV6-3 and TRBJ1-3, and TRBD1 may be the D gene, going by 5 matching bases. The DNA sequence reads TGTGCCAGCAGTTACTCGGGGGACACCATATATTTT. Its protein is CASSYSGDTIYF.